This T cell receptor beta chain was captured by sequencing in a study of T cells in Graves' hyperthyroidism and ophthalmopathy. About the study: Blood from the periphery was taken at initial diagnosis, before any treatment. General study findings and limits: Researchers found most expanded thyroid clonotypes above 0.001 in blood as well.

Aged 18 to 65, the patients had hyperthyroidism that was newly diagnosed and had lasted under 2 months. Diagnosis rested on symptoms, serum thyroxine and TRAb, thyroid ultrasound, and orbital computed tomography. V dropped 7 bases and J dropped 5; count of bases not matched to a gene: 7. The germline V gene encodes CDR1 DFQATT and CDR2 SNEGSKA (reference sequence). CDR3 length: 12 amino acids. Amplification of TCR beta CDR3 regions used RNA as the template. The HTBI set primed first-round TCR CDR3 RT-PCR. TCRdb fed the multiplex PCR reads into MiXCR, producing one record per CDR3 protein. Here the sample spans around 700,000 distinct CDR3 sequences, roughly a sixth being singletons. This clonotype was seen many times. What it binds is unknown.

The source of this sequence is a woman in her fifties or sixties with Graves' hyperthyroidism that later progressed to Graves' ophthalmopathy. Sequencing was performed on blood. V usage is TRBV20-1 and J usage is TRBJ1-2; 7 bases are shared with TRBD1. CDR3 sequence reads: CSVTGESYGYTF. The CDR3 DNA sequence: TGCAGTGTTACAGGGGAGTCGTATGGCTACACCTTC.